This T cell receptor beta chain derives from a study of neurological immune-mediated disorders. On the study more broadly: Multiple sclerosis patients numbered roughly 34, of whom some 30 were relapsing-remitting and 3 secondary progressive. Findings and limits, study-wide: Phylogenetic grouping placed 18 of 34 multiple sclerosis patients' repertoires in one related-CDR3 cluster, a possible signature.

Every sequencing run produced over 180 million TCR-beta sequences that came from 15-18 subjects. A single record per CDR3 protein comes from TCRdb applying MiXCR to the 5' RACE reads. The table lists 50,000 or so distinct CDR3 sequences, around 3.5% of them singletons. This clonotype was counted many times. Antigen unknown. The TCR sequence derives from a man aged 55 to 70 with multiple sclerosis. The sample taken for sequencing was PBMCs.

CDR3 sequence: CASSHFPGLAGGPHRDFTDTQYF. The DNA for the CDR3 is TGCGCCAGCAGCCATTTCCCGGGACTAGCGGGGGGCCCTCACCGAGACTTCACAGATACGCAGTATTTT. V is TRBV4-1 and J is TRBJ2-3, with 15 bases identical to TRBD2. J was trimmed by 2 bases and V by 3 bases; bases with no gene match: 21. The CDR3 is made up of 23 amino acids. Germline V gives CDR1 MGHRA, CDR2 YSYEKL.